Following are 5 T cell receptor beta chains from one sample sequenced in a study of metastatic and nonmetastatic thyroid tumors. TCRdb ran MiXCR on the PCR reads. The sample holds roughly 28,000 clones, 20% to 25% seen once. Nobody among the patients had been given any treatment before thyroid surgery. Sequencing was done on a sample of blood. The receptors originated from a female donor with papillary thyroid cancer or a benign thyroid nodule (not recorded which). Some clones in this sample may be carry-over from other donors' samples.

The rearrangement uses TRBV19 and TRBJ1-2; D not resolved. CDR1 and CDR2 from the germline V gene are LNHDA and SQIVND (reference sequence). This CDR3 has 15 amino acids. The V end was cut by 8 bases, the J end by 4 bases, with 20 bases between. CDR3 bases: TGTGCCAGTGGGCAGTGGGGAAATCTGGGCTATGGCTACACCTTC. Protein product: CASGQWGNLGYGYTF.

This chain's CDR3 is CASSELGTDTQYF. CDR3 DNA sequence: TGTGCCAGCAGTGAATTAGGTACAGATACGCAGTATTTT. The chain is built from TRBV2 and TRBJ2-3; the D is unclear. The germline CDR1 and CDR2 sequences are SNHLY and FYNNEI. The CDR3 runs 13 residues. Between the trimmed V and J ends, which lost 2 bases and 3 bases, there was a span of 6 bases.

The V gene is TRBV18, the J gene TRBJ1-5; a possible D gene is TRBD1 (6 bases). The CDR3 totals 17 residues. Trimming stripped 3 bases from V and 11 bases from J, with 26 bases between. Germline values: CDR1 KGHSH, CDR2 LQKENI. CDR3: CASSPRFGTMGPGAQHF. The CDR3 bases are TGTGCCAGCTCACCTCGATTCGGGACAATGGGACCCGGAGCCCAGCATTTT. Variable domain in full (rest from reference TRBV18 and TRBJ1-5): NAGVMQNPRHLVRRRGQEARLRCSPMKGHSHVYWYRQLPEEGLKFMVYLQKENIIDESGMPKERFSAEFPKEGPSILRIQQVVRGDSAAYFCASSPRFGTMGPGAQHFGDGTRLSIL.

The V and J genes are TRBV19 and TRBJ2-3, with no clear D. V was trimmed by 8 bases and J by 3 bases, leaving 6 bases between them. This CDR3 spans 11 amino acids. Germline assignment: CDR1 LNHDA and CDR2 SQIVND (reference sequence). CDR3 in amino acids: CASGRTDTQYF. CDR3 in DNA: TGTGCCAGTGGTAGGACAGATACGCAGTATTTT.

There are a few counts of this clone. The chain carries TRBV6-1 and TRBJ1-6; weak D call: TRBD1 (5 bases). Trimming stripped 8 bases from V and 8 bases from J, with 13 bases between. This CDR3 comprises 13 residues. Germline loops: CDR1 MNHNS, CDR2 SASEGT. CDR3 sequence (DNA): TGTGCCAGCGGAAGGGGATTTGATTCACCCCTCCACTTT. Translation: CASGRGFDSPLHF.